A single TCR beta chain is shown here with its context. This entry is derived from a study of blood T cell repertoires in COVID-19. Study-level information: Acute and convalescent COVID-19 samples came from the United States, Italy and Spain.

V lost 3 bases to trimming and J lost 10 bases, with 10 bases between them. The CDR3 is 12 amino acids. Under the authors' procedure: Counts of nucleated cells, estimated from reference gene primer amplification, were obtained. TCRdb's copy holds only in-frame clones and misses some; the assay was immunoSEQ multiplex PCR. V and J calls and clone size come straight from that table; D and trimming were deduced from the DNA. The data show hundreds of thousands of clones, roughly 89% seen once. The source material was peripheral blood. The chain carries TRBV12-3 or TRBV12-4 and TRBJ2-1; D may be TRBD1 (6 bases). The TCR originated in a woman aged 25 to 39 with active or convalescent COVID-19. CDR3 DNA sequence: TGTGCCAGCAGTTTGACAACAGGGGAGCAGTTCTTC. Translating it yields CASSLTTGEQFF.